Listed below are T cell receptor beta chains from one sample, sequenced in a study of T-cell reconstitution after alpha-beta-depleted transplantation in children. Via MiXCR, TCRdb re-called the PCR reads, giving one row per CDR3 protein. The sample consists of around 500,000 distinct CDR3 sequences, 23% of them appearing once. The sample was PBMCs, mostly from graft donor cells, taken 360 days after TCRalphabeta/CD19-depleted stem cell transplant. These receptors were obtained from a boy in the first two years of life who had a stem cell transplant for acute myeloid leukemia, so the T cells may come from the graft donor. Both conserved end residues are part of each CDR3. Each record gives: CDR3 DNA, CDR3 protein, D gene, V gene, clone size, J gene. A D gene is named only where the DNA matches it firmly. Rows may omit the clone size; those that give it use once, few, many or a size class.

DNA: TGCGCCAGCAAAAGGGCTGTACAAGAGACCCAGTACTTC
CDR3: CASKRAVQETQYF
D: -
V: TRBV5-1
size: few
J: TRBJ2-5

DNA: TGTGCCAGCAGTCCCGTCGGTGGAGCGGAGTCAGACAATGAGCAGTTCTTC
CDR3: CASSPVGGAESDNEQFF
D: -
V: TRBV12-3/TRBV12-4
size: -
J: TRBJ2-1

DNA: TGTGCCAGCAGCCAAGGACAGGGGGCGGCTGAAGCTTTCTTT
CDR3: CASSQGQGAAEAFF
D: TRBD1
V: TRBV3-1
size: many
J: TRBJ1-1

DNA: TGTGCCGTGAGGGGAGCCGGGGAGCTGTTTTTT
CDR3: CAVRGAGELFF
D: -
V: TRBV28
size: -
J: TRBJ2-2

DNA: TGTGCCAGCAGCGTAGCTGCCCGGGGTCGGTACAATGAGCAGTTCTTC
CDR3: CASSVAARGRYNEQFF
D: -
V: TRBV9
size: few
J: TRBJ2-1

DNA: TGTGCCACCAGTGACCCTGGGACAGGGGGAGGCTACACCTTC
CDR3: CATSDPGTGGGYTF
D: TRBD1
V: TRBV24-1
size: many
J: TRBJ1-2

DNA: TGTGCCAGCAGTTACGGAACCCCCTGGGCTTTCGCTGGGAACACAGATACGCAGTATTTT
CDR3: CASSYGTPWAFAGNTDTQYF
D: -
V: TRBV6-2/TRBV6-3
size: once
J: TRBJ2-3

DNA: TGTGCCACCAGCAGAGATGGGGCCGGGAACAAAGAGACCCAGTACTTC
CDR3: CATSRDGAGNKETQYF
D: -
V: TRBV15
size: -
J: TRBJ2-5

DNA: TGCAGCACGTTCCGGGACAGGTCGAGGGGCACAGATACGCAGTATTTT
CDR3: CSTFRDRSRGTDTQYF
D: TRBD1
V: TRBV20-1
size: -
J: TRBJ2-3

DNA: TGTGCCAGTAGTATAGAGAACAACAATCAGCCCCAGCATTTT
CDR3: CASSIENNNQPQHF
D: -
V: TRBV19
size: -
J: TRBJ1-5

DNA: TGTGCCACCACCAGGGGATACAATGAGCAGTTCTTC
CDR3: CATTRGYNEQFF
D: -
V: TRBV24-1
size: many
J: TRBJ2-1

DNA: TGCAGTGCTAGTCTCGGCGGGTCCTACGAGCAGTACTTC
CDR3: CSASLGGSYEQYF
D: -
V: TRBV20-1
size: few
J: TRBJ2-7

DNA: TGTGCCAGCAGCTTAGGCGGACAGGGAAGGAAGACAGATACGCAGTATTTT
CDR3: CASSLGGQGRKTDTQYF
D: TRBD1
V: TRBV7-9
size: -
J: TRBJ2-3

DNA: TGTGCCAGCAGCTTTTCAGGGTCCGGCAATCAGCCCCAGCATTTT
CDR3: CASSFSGSGNQPQHF
D: -
V: TRBV7-2
size: few
J: TRBJ1-5

DNA: TGTGCCAGCAGCTTGGAGGGCAGGGTAGAAGAGACCCAGTACTTC
CDR3: CASSLEGRVEETQYF
D: -
V: TRBV5-4
size: -
J: TRBJ2-5

DNA: TGTGCCAGCAGTTTGGAACAGTATAATTCACCCCTCCACTTT
CDR3: CASSLEQYNSPLHF
D: -
V: TRBV12-3/TRBV12-4
size: few
J: TRBJ1-6

DNA: TGCAGTGCTAGGGACAGCCTCCAGTATTTT
CDR3: CSARDSLQYF
D: -
V: TRBV20-1
size: few
J: TRBJ2-3

DNA: TGTGCCAGCTCACCATCAGGACAAGAGAACGAGCAGTACTTC
CDR3: CASSPSGQENEQYF
D: -
V: TRBV18
size: few
J: TRBJ2-7

DNA: TGCAGCGTTTTAGCGGGGGGCACAGATACGCAGTATTTT
CDR3: CSVLAGGTDTQYF
D: TRBD2
V: TRBV29-1
size: many
J: TRBJ2-3

DNA: TGTGCCAGCAGCTCAATTCCGGGACAGGGGTTCTACGAGCAGTACTTC
CDR3: CASSSIPGQGFYEQYF
D: TRBD1
V: TRBV5-6
size: -
J: TRBJ2-7

DNA: TGTGCCAGCAGTGAACGGAAAGACCTTATCAGCAATCAGCCCCAGCATTTT
CDR3: CASSERKDLISNQPQHF
D: -
V: TRBV6-1
size: -
J: TRBJ1-5

DNA: TGTGCCAGCAGCCTAGGGGCTGAAAAACTGTTTTTT
CDR3: CASSLGAEKLFF
D: -
V: TRBV7-9
size: few
J: TRBJ1-4

DNA: TGTGCCAGCAGACTACAGGGGGCACAGCACAATGAGCAGTTCTTC
CDR3: CASRLQGAQHNEQFF
D: TRBD1
V: TRBV6-1
size: few
J: TRBJ2-1

DNA: TGCAGCGTTGAAGGACCACAGGGCCCCTATGGCTACACCTTC
CDR3: CSVEGPQGPYGYTF
D: -
V: TRBV29-1
size: many
J: TRBJ1-2

DNA: TGCAGTGCTTCCCGGGGAAAGCGGGGGTCCTACGAGCAGTACTTC
CDR3: CSASRGKRGSYEQYF
D: TRBD2
V: TRBV20-1
size: -
J: TRBJ2-7

DNA: TGTGCCACCTCTAGAGGGGATCCTAGCTCCTACGAGCAGTACTTC
CDR3: CATSRGDPSSYEQYF
D: -
V: TRBV24-1
size: many
J: TRBJ2-7